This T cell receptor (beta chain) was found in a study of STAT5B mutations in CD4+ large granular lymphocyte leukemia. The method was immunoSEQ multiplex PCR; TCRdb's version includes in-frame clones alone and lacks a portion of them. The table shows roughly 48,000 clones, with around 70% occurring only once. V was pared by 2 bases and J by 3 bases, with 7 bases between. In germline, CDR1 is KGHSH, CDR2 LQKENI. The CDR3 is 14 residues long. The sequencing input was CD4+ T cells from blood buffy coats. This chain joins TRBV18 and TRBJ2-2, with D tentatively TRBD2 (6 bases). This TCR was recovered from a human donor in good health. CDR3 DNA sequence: TGTGCCAGCTCACCAGGAGGGGACACCGGGGAGCTGTTTTTT. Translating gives CASSPGGDTGELFF.